This T cell receptor (beta chain) was recovered during a study of blood T cell repertoires in COVID-19 (dated by TCRdb to about 2020). For the wider study: Samples from collaborators originated in the United States, Italy and Spain and spanned both the acute and convalescent phases of COVID-19. Deeply sampled blood TCRbeta repertoires from subjects exposed to, actively infected with, or recovered from COVID-19 were included in the dataset. The repertoires were released in a freely available public database meant as a resource for research on the immune response to SARS-CoV-2. A de-identified subject ID, COVID-19 status, age in years and sex were almost always included in the sample metadata. Where available, HLA class I and class II types were taken from metadata supplied by the sample provider and were not determined by assay-based typing. Samples came from the ongoing ImmuneRACE study (first 160 participants) plus 1,254 subjects from 6 global collaborators. The material from the prospective study consisted of cDNA or gDNA derived from T cells, B-cell-depleted T cells, or PBMCs.

What the research found in general, with its limitations: Clinical and demographic metadata were provided uncurated, with the amount varying by source and participant.

The collaborating institutions used their own protocols to collect whole blood in K2EDTA tubes. For TCRbeta analysis, collaborators shipped samples in one of three forms: frozen whole blood, isolated PBMCs, or DNA extracted from either of those sample types. With respect to this clone: What antigen it recognizes has not been identified. It has no much larger one-base neighbor in the sample; base qualities were not kept.

Here V drops 1 base and J drops 7 bases, and the junction holds 9 bases not matched to any gene. The CDR3 runs 17 amino acids, cysteine and phenylalanine included. Here the CDR3 DNA is all that survives: 51 bases in frame from base 1. Based on the germline V gene, the CDR1 and CDR2 sequences are MGHRA and YSYEKL. TCRbeta CDR3 regions were amplified from genomic DNA using the immunoSEQ Assay, a bias-controlled multiplex PCR. In the source study's methods: The number of nucleated cells in each sample was estimated from the amplification of reference gene primers within the assay. To quantify the absolute abundance of each unique TCRbeta CDR3 rearrangement, sequence reads were collapsed and filtered. Productive Simpson clonality was computed per sample as the square root of Simpson's diversity index over productive rearrangements. TCRdb mirrors the immuneACCESS table, restricted to in-frame sequences. Some clones are absent from its copies; in checked studies, under half trace to an unresolved V gene, and the reason for the others is unknown. Clone size and V and J calls were adopted from that table, with D and trimming inferred from the DNA. The sample profile shows roughly 200,000 clones; around 84% of them were found once. The top ten clones comprise 2.7% of the sample.

The source of this sequence is a middle-aged man with active or convalescent COVID-19. The chain is encoded by TRBV4-1 joined to TRBJ1-6, and TRBD1 aligns with 8 junction nucleotides. Sequencing was carried out using peripheral blood. The nucleotide sequence is given as TGCGCCAGCAGCCAAGGGGGGTCAGGGGGCTTGAATTCACCCCTCCACTTT. Its protein is CASSQGGSGGLNSPLHF.